A single T cell receptor (beta chain) is shown here with its context. This record comes from a study of shared clonotypes between healthy human individuals. The authors loaded roughly 180 ng DNA, some 32,000 T cell genomes, into sorted-subset replicate PCRs. Generated by immunoSEQ multiplex PCR, the TCRdb table keeps only in-frame clones and is missing some. The repertoire holds 550,000 to 800,000 clones, with approximately 74% as singletons. The specimen sequenced was memory CD4+ T cells sorted from blood. The subset here: CD45RA-negative fraction. This clonotype was obtained from a woman aged 25 to 39 in good health.

The CDR3 sequence is CASKLTGRKYEQYF. The CDR3 nucleotides are TGTGCCAGCAAACTGACAGGGAGGAAATACGAGCAGTACTTC. This chain joins TRBV5-6 and TRBJ2-7, with D perhaps matching TRBD1 (7 bases). The CDR3 length is 14 residues. CDR1 is SGHDT, CDR2 YYEEEE, per germline. V lost 6 bases to trimming and J lost 4 bases, with 17 bases between them.